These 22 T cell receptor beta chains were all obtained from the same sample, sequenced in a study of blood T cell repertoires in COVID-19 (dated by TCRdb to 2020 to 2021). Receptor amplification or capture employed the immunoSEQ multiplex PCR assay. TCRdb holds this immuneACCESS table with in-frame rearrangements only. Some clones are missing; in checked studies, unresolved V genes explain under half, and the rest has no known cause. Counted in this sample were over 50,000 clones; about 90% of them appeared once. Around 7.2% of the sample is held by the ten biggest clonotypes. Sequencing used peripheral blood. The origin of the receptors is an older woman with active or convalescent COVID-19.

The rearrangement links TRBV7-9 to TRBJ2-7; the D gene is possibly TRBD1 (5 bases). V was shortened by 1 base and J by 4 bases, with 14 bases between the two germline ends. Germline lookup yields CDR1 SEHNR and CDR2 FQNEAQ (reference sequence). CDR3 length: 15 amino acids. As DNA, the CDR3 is TGTGCCAGCAGCTTAGGGGCAGGGTTAGTTTACGAGCAGTACTTC. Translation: CASSLGAGLVYEQYF.

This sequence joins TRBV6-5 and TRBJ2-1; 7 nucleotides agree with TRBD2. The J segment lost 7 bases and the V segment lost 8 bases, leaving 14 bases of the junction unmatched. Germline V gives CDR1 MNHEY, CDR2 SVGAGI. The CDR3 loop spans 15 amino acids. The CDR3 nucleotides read TGTGCCAGCGGGATGGGGGGGGAGGGAAGTAATGAGCAGTTCTTC. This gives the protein CASGMGGEGSNEQFF.

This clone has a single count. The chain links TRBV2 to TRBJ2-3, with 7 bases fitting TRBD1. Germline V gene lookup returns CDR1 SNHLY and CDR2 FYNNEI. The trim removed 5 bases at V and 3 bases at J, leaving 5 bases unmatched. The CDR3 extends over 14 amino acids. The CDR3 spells CASSWVRGTDTQYF. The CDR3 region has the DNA TGTGCCAGCAGTTGGGTCAGGGGGACAGATACGCAGTATTTT.

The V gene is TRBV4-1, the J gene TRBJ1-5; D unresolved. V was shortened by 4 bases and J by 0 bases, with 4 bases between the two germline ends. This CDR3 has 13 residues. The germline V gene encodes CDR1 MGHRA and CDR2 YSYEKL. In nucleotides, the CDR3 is TGCGCCAGCAGCCTAGTTAGCAATCAGCCCCAGCATTTT. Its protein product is CASSLVSNQPQHF.

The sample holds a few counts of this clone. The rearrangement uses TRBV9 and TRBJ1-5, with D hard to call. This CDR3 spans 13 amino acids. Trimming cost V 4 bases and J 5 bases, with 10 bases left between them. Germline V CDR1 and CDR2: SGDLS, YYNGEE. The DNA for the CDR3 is TGTGCCAGCAGCAAAAACGAGGATCAGCCCCAGCATTTT. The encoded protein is CASSKNEDQPQHF.

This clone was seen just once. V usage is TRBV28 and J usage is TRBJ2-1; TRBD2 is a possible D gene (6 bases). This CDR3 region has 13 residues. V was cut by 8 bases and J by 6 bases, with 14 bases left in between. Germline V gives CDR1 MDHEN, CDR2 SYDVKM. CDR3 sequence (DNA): TGTGCCAGCCCCTTAGACGGGGGCAATGAGCAGTTCTTC. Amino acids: CASPLDGGNEQFF.

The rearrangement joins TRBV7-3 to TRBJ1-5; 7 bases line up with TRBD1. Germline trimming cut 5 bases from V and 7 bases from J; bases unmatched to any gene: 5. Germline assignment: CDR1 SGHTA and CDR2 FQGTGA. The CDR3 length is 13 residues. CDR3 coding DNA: TGTGCCAGCAGCCTACAGGGGCAGCAGCCCCAGCATTTT. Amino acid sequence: CASSLQGQQPQHF.

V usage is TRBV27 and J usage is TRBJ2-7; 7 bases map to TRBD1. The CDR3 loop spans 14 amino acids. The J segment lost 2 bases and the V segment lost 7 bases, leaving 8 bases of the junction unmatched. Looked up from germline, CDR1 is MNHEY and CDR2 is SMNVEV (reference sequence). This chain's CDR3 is CASTPTGQPYEQYF. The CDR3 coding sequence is TGTGCCAGCACTCCAACGGGACAGCCCTACGAGCAGTACTTC.

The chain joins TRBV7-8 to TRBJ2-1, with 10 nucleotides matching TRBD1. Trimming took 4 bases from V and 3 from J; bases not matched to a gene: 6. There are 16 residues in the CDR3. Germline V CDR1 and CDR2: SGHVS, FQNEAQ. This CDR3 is CASSSFDRGLYNEQFF. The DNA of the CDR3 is TGTGCCAGCAGCTCCTTCGACAGGGGGCTCTACAATGAGCAGTTCTTC.

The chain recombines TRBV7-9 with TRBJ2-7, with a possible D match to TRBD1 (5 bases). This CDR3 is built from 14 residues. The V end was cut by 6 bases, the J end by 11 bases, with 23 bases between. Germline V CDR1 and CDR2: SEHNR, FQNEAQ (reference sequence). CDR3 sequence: CASSSLQGPRPKYF. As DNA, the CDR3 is TGTGCCAGCAGTAGCTTGCAGGGTCCGAGACCGAAGTACTTC.

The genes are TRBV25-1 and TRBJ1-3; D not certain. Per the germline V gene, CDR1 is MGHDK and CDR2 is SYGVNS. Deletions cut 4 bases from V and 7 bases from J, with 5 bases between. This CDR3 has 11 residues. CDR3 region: CASSAGNTIYF. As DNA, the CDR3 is TGTGCCAGCAGTGCCGGGAACACCATATATTTT.

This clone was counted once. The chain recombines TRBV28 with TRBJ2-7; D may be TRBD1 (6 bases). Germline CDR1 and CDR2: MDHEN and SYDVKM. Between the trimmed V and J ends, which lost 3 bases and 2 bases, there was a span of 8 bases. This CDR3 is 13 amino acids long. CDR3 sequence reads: CASSLQGPYEQYF. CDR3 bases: TGTGCCAGCAGTTTGCAGGGGCCCTACGAGCAGTACTTC.

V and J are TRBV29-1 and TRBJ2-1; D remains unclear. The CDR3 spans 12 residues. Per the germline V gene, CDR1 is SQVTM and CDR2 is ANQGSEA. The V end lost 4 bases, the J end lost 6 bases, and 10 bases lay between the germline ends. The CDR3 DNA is TGCAGCGTTGCCGGGTATCCCAATGAGCAGTTCTTC. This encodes CSVAGYPNEQFF.

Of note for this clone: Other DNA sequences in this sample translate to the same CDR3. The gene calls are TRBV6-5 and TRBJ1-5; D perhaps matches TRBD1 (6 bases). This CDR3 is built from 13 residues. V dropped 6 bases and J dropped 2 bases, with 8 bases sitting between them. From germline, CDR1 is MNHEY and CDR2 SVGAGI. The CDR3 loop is CASSRGGNQPQHF. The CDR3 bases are TGTGCCAGCAGCAGGGGTGGCAATCAGCCCCAGCATTTT.

The CDR3 DNA sequence: TGTGCCAGCAGGGAGGTCCCTGGAAACACCATATATTTT. Its translation is CASREVPGNTIYF. This rearrangement joins TRBV28 to TRBJ1-3; D gene ambiguous. This CDR3 region has 13 residues. CDR1 MDHEN and CDR2 SYDVKM come from the germline V gene. Trimming pared 6 bases from V and 2 bases from J, leaving 8 bases between.

The chain's CDR3 is CASSAGQGAWSPLHF. DNA of the CDR3: TGCGCCAGCAGCGCTGGACAGGGGGCCTGGTCACCCCTCCACTTT. The chain has TRBV5-1 and TRBJ1-6; TRBD1 matches at 11 bases. The CDR3 contains 15 residues. The V gene end was trimmed by 4 bases and the J gene end by 10 bases; junction bases not matched to a gene: 7. Germline CDR1 SGHRS, CDR2 YFSETQ.

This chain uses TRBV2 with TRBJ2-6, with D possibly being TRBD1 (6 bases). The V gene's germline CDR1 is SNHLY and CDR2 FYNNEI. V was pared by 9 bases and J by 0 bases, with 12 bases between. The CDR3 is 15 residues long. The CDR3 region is CASTGIRSGANVLTF. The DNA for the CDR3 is TGTGCCAGTACAGGGATCCGCTCTGGGGCCAACGTCCTGACTTTC. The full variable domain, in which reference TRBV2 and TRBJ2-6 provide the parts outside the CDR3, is EPEVTQTPSHQVTQMGQEVILRCVPISNHLYFYWYRQILGQKVEFLVSFYNNEISEKSEIFDDQFSVERPDGSNFTLKIRSTKLEDSAMYFCASTGIRSGANVLTFGAGSRLTVL.

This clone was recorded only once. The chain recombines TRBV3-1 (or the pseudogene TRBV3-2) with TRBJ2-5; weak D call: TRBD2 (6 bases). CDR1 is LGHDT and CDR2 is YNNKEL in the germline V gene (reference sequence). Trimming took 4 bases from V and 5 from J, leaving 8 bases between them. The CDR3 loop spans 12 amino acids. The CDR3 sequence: CASSPGGETQYF. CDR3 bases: TGTGCCAGCAGCCCTGGGGGGGAGACCCAGTACTTC.

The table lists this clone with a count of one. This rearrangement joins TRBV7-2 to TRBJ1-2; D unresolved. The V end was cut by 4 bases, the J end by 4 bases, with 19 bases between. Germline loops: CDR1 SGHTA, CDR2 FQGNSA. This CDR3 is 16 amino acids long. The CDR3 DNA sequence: TGTGCCAGCAGCTCCCCGGGTCACCATGGGTCCTATGGCTACACCTTC. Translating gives CASSSPGHHGSYGYTF.

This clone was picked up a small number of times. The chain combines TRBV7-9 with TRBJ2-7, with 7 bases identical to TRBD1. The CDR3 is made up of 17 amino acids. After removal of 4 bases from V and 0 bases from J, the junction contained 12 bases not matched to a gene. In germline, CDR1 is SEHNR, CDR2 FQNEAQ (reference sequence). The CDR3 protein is CASSSRSGTALSYEQYF. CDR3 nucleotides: TGTGCCAGCAGCTCCCGATCCGGGACAGCCCTCTCCTACGAGCAGTACTTC.

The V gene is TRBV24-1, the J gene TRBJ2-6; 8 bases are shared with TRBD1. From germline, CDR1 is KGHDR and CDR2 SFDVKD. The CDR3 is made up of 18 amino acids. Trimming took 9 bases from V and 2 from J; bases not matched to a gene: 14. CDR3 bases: TGTGCCACCGCTCCTGGACAGGGAATCAGGGCTGGGGCCAACGTCCTGACTTTC. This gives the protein CATAPGQGIRAGANVLTF.

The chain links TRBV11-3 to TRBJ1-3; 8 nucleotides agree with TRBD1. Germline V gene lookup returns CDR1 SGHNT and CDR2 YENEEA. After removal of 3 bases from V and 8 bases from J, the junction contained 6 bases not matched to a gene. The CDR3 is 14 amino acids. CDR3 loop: CASSLQGAGDTIYF. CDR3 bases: TGTGCCAGCAGCTTGCAGGGGGCCGGAGACACCATATATTTT.